Detailed here is one TCR beta chain. The target antigen is unknown. Prior autoimmune disease or systemic immunosuppression barred patients. Data came from immunoSEQ multiplex PCR; TCRdb stores just in-frame clones and leaves some out. The profile shows 70,000 to 95,000 clones, 90% of them singletons. These data belong to a study of OX40 agonist ivuxolimab in advanced cancers. General study points: Relative to CD4+, CD8+ T cells held more expanded clones on average.

Germline trimming cut 5 bases from V and 1 base from J; bases unmatched to any gene: 0. This CDR3 has 13 amino acids. The germline V gene has CDR1 SEHNR and CDR2 FQNEAQ (reference sequence). This receptor was taken from an adult with an advanced solid tumor such as melanoma, head and neck, liver or kidney cancer. V usage is TRBV7-9 and J usage is TRBJ1-1, with 8 bases identical to TRBD1. The starting material was CD4+ or CD8+ T cells sorted from blood, obtained in a trial of the OX40 agonist ivuxolimab. Here the CDR3 reads CASSDRGNTEAFF. The CDR3 DNA is TGTGCCAGCAGCGACAGGGGGAACACTGAAGCTTTCTTT.